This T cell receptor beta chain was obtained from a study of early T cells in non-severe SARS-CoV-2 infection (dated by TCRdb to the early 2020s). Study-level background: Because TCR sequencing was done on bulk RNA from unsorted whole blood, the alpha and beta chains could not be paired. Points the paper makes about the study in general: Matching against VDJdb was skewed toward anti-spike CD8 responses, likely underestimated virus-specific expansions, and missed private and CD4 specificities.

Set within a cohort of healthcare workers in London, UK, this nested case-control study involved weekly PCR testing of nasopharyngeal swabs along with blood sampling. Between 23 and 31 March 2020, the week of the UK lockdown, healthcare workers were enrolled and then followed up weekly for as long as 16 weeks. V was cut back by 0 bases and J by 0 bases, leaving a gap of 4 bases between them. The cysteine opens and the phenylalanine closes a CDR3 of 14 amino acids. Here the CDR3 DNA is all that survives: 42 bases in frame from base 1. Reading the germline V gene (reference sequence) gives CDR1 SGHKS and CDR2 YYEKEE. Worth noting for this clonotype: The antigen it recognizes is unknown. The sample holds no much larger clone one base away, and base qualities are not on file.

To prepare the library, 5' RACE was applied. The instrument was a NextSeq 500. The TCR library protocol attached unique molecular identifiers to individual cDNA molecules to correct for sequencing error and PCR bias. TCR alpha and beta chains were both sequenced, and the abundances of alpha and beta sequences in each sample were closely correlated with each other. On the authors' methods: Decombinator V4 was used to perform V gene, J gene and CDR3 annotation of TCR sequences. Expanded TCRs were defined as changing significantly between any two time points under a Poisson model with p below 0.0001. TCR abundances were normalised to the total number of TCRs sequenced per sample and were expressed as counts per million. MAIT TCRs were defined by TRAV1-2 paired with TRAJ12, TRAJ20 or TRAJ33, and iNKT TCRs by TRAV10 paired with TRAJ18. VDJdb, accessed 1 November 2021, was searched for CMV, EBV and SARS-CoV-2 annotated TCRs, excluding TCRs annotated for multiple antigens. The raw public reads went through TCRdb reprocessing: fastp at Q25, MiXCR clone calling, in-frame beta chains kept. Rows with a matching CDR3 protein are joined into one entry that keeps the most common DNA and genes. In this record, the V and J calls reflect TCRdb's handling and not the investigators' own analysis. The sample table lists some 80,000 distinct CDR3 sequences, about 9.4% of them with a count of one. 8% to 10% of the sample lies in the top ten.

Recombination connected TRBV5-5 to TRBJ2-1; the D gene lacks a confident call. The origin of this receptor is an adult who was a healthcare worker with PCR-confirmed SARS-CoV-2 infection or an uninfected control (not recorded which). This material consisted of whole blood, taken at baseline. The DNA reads TGTGCCAGCAGCTTGGCGCCCTCCTACAATGAGCAGTTCTTC. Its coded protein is CASSLAPSYNEQFF.